This TCR beta chain was sequenced for a study of blood T cell repertoires in COVID-19. Study in general: Sample material is recorded as cDNA or gDNA derived from T cells, B-cell-depleted T cells, or PBMCs.

Authors' data handling: Reference gene primer amplification yielded estimated nucleated cell counts. Profiling relied on immunoSEQ multiplex PCR, and the TCRdb table lists in-frame clones only, not all of them. V and J calls and clone size are those listed in that table; D and trimming were worked out from the DNA. The table has about 280,000 clones, approximately 85% seen once; the top ten hold approximately 5.1%. Trimming stripped 8 bases from V and 0 bases from J, with 4 bases between. Germline V gene lookup returns CDR1 MNHEY and CDR2 SVGAGI. This CDR3 region has 12 residues. This rearrangement joins TRBV6-5 to TRBJ2-2; D is undetermined. Material for sequencing was peripheral blood. The sequence was obtained from a man in his fifties with active or convalescent COVID-19. CDR3 DNA: TGTGCCAGCCTCTCGAACACCGGGGAGCTGTTTTTT. It codes for CASLSNTGELFF.